This T cell receptor beta chain is from a study of OX40 agonist ivuxolimab in advanced cancers. Study-level information: Patients got intravenous ivuxolimab at 0.01 to 10 mg/kg every 2 weeks. Three patients, one with hepatocellular carcinoma and two with cutaneous melanoma, achieved partial responses. Study results and caveats: On average, CD8+ T cells showed a greater number of expanded clones than CD4+.

Germline assignment: CDR1 MGHRA and CDR2 YSYEKL. V lost 3 bases to trimming and J lost 1 base, with 7 bases between them. This CDR3 spans 13 amino acids. The data were produced by immunoSEQ multiplex PCR, yet TCRdb's version contains in-frame clones alone and is incomplete. The profile shows around 12,000 clones, 84% of them singletons. As concerns this clone: Its cognate antigen is unknown.

The chain employs TRBV4-1 and TRBJ2-7; unclear D gene. The sample in question was CD4+ or CD8+ T cells sorted from blood, obtained in a trial of the OX40 agonist ivuxolimab. The TCR comes from an adult with an advanced solid tumor such as melanoma, head and neck, liver or kidney cancer. This CDR3 is CASSQGNSYEQYF. CDR3 nucleotide sequence: TGCGCCAGCAGCCAGGGGAATTCCTACGAGCAGTACTTC.